This TCR beta chain came from a study of cytomegalovirus exposure and HLA in healthy donors. This clone has more than one count but fewer than ten. Its ends do not fully match the called genes, so a read error is possible. The primer mix had 60 Vbeta and 13 Jbeta primers. TCRdb's table, derived via immunoSEQ multiplex PCR, lists solely in-frame clones and lacks some. The sample has about 150,000 clones; around 84% are singletons. The CDR3 runs 15 residues. The germline gives CDR1 SSHAT, CDR2 FNYEAQ (reference sequence). This chain connects TRBV7-7 to TRBJ2-1, with 9 bases that match TRBD1. The sequence came from a man between 50 and 59 years old in good health and CMV-seropositive. Sequencing used PBMCs. The CDR3 loop is CASSSGTGLIDEQFF. The CDR3 nucleotides are TGTGCTAGCAGCTCCGGGACAGGGTTAATCGATGAGCAGTTCTTC. Full variable domain (outside the CDR3, taken from reference TRBV7-7 and TRBJ2-1): GAGVSQSPRYKVTKRGQDVTLRCDPISSHATLYWYQQALGQGPEFLTYFNYEAQPDKSGLPSDRFSAERPEGSISTLTIQRTEQRDSAMYRCASSSGTGLIDEQFFGPGTRLTVL.